The sequence of this T cell receptor beta chain was determined in a study of technical replicates of blood from a few donors. V lost 9 bases to trimming and J lost 5 bases; unmatched junction nucleotides: 3. This CDR3 spans 12 amino acids. CDR1 and CDR2 (germline): SNHLY, FYNNEI. The data were produced by immunoSEQ multiplex PCR, yet TCRdb's version contains in-frame clones alone and is incomplete. The sample has about 73,000 clones; roughly 90% are singletons. The rearrangement uses TRBV2 and TRBJ2-2; 7 nucleotides line up with TRBD2. The sequenced material came from PBMCs. This sequence originates from a human donor in good health. Some clones in this sample may be carry-over from other donors' samples. CDR3 bases: TGTGCCAGTGCGGGAGAAACCGGGGAGCTGTTTTTT. Residues: CASAGETGELFF.